The 17 T cell receptor beta chains below all came from one sample that was sequenced in a study of T cell repertoires in cytomegalovirus infection. MiXCR was run by TCRdb on the reads, yielding one entry per CDR3 protein. The table records 310,000 or so distinct CDR3 sequences, roughly 15% of them present only once. The sequenced sample was PBMCs. These receptor sequences come from a human donor in good health (CMV status not recorded). Some clones in this sample may be carry-over from other donors' samples.

The chain employs TRBV20-1 and TRBJ2-1; a possible D gene is TRBD2 (6 bases). The germline V gene has CDR1 DFQATT and CDR2 SNEGSKA (reference sequence). The CDR3 runs 14 residues. Trimming took off 1 base at V and 11 bases at J, with 18 bases between the two ends. CDR3 protein: CSARAVAGTMKQFF. CDR3 nucleotide sequence: TGCAGTGCTAGAGCAGTTGCGGGAACAATGAAGCAGTTCTTC.

This clonotype was detected only a few times. The CDR3 here is CSARADMNTEAFF. DNA of the CDR3: TGCAGTGCTAGAGCAGACATGAACACTGAAGCTTTCTTT. The V and J genes are TRBV20-1 and TRBJ1-1; no clear D. Germline V gene sequence: CDR1 DFQATT, CDR2 SNEGSKA (reference sequence). The CDR3 has 13 residues. V shed 1 base and J shed 0 bases, with 6 bases lying between them.

This clonotype was detected only a few times. This sequence joins TRBV7-9 and TRBJ1-1, with D uncertain. The germline CDR1 and CDR2 sequences are SEHNR and FQNEAQ (reference sequence). The length of the CDR3 is 15 residues. Trimming removed 5 bases at V and 0 bases at J, with 13 bases between. As DNA, the CDR3 is TGTGCCAGCAGCACGCCAACAGACTTGAACACTGAAGCTTTCTTT. This translates into CASSTPTDLNTEAFF.

This clonotype was seen ten or more times. The V call is TRBV11-2, the J call TRBJ2-4; TRBD1 agrees at 8 bases. There are 14 residues in the CDR3. Germline V gene sequence: CDR1 SGHAT, CDR2 FQNNGV. V gave up 5 bases and J gave up 8 bases; unmatched junction bases: 8. The CDR3 sequence: CASSPRTGPDIQYF. In nucleotides, the CDR3 is TGTGCCAGCAGCCCGAGGACAGGGCCGGACATTCAGTACTTC.

This chain connects TRBV2 to TRBJ2-7; weak D call: TRBD2 (5 bases). The CDR3 spans 14 residues. V dropped 7 bases and J dropped 2 bases, with 15 bases sitting between them. The V gene's germline CDR1 is SNHLY and CDR2 FYNNEI. The CDR3 region is CASTPEALAYEQYF. The DNA for the CDR3 is TGTGCCAGCACCCCGGAGGCACTCGCCTACGAGCAGTACTTC.

This clonotype was counted ten times or more. This chain links TRBV4-1 with TRBJ1-6; D unclear. Germline V gene data show CDR1 as MGHRA and CDR2 as YSYEKL. The CDR3 is 16 residues long. V was cut by 1 base and J by 7 bases, with 14 bases left in between. CDR3 nucleotides: TGCGCCAGCAGCCAAGCGAGGGTCGCGGGGAATTCACCCCTCCACTTT. Translating gives CASSQARVAGNSPLHF.

This clonotype occurred many times. The V call is TRBV7-8, the J call TRBJ2-4, with 12 bases identical to TRBD2. Germline-derived CDR1 and CDR2 are SGHVS and FQNEAQ. The V gene end was trimmed by 4 bases and the J gene end by 2 bases; junction bases not matched to a gene: 3. This CDR3 comprises 16 residues. CDR3 in amino acids: CASSSGLAGTKNIQYF. The DNA of the CDR3 is TGTGCCAGCAGCTCAGGACTAGCGGGGACCAAAAACATTCAGTACTTC. Variable domain in full (rest from reference TRBV7-8 and TRBJ2-4): GAGVSQSPRYKVAKRGQDVALRCDPISGHVSLFWYQQALGQGPEFLTYFQNEAQLDKSGLPSDRFFAERPEGSVSTLKIQRTQQEDSAVYLCASSSGLAGTKNIQYFGAGTRLSVL.

This rearrangement joins TRBV14 to TRBJ2-5; no clear D. Trimming cost V 5 bases and J 3 bases, with 10 bases left between them. The CDR3 totals 13 residues. Germline V gene sequence: CDR1 SGHDN, CDR2 FVKESK. The CDR3, as DNA: TGTGCCAGCAGCATAGAGTTCAAAGAGACCCAGTACTTC. It yields the protein CASSIEFKETQYF.

A remark on this clonotype: No conserved phenylalanine or tryptophan is present at the end of the CDR3, so a read error is the likely explanation. For the CDR3, the DNA is TGTGCCAGCAGCTTCGACAGGGAAGAGACCCAGTACCTC. It specifies CASSFDREETQYL. The chain joins TRBV7-2 to TRBJ2-5; 7 positions agree with TRBD1. The CDR3 sequence is 13 residues long. The J segment lost 3 bases and the V segment lost 3 bases, leaving 1 base of the junction unmatched. The germline V gene has CDR1 SGHTA and CDR2 FQGNSA.

This clonotype was counted ten times or more. The gene calls are TRBV12-5 and TRBJ1-1; D remains ambiguous. With 0 bases removed from V and 2 bases from J, the gap between germline ends came to 13 bases. Germline V gives CDR1 LGHNT, CDR2 FRNRAP. This CDR3 has 16 amino acids. CDR3 coding DNA: TGTGCTAGTGGTTTGGTACCGGGTCAAATCAACACTGAAGCTTTCTTT. Protein: CASGLVPGQINTEAFF.

The chain recombines TRBV2 with TRBJ1-1; unclear D gene. The germline V gene has CDR1 SNHLY and CDR2 FYNNEI. The CDR3 sequence is 12 residues long. V lost 8 bases to trimming and J lost 5 bases, with 12 bases between them. CDR3: CASAVFRTEAFF. The CDR3 DNA reads TGTGCCAGCGCCGTATTCCGTACTGAAGCTTTCTTT. The complete variable domain, with remaining parts taken from reference TRBV2 and TRBJ1-1, reads EPEVTQTPSHQVTQMGQEVILRCVPISNHLYFYWYRQILGQKVEFLVSFYNNEISEKSEIFDDQFSVERPDGSNFTLKIRSTKLEDSAMYFCASAVFRTEAFFGQGTRLTVV.

The chain couples TRBV4-3 to TRBJ1-2, with a possible D match to TRBD1 (5 bases). The CDR3 runs to 16 residues. The V end lost 4 bases, the J end lost 0 bases, and 15 bases lay between the germline ends. Germline-derived CDR1 and CDR2 are LGHNA and YSLEER. CDR3 residues: CASSLSNGGANYGYTF. In nucleotides, the CDR3 is TGCGCCAGCAGCCTCAGTAACGGGGGAGCTAACTATGGCTACACCTTC.

This clonotype was seen ten or more times. This rearrangement joins TRBV7-2 to TRBJ1-1; possibly TRBD1 for D (6 bases). V dropped 2 bases and J dropped 5 bases, with 9 bases sitting between them. CDR3 size: 13 residues. Germline V gene lookup returns CDR1 SGHTA and CDR2 FQGNSA. CDR3 residues: CASSLRGATEAFF. The CDR3 DNA follows: TGTGCCAGCAGCTTACGGGGGGCGACTGAAGCTTTCTTT.

This clonotype was seen ten or more times. This chain joins TRBV11-2 and TRBJ2-5, with D unresolved. The germline V gene has CDR1 SGHAT and CDR2 FQNNGV. The V gene lost 2 bases and the J gene lost 2 bases, with 6 bases spanning the gap. This CDR3 spans 13 amino acids. The CDR3: CASSLSDQETQYF. The CDR3 DNA reads TGTGCCAGCAGCTTAAGTGATCAAGAGACCCAGTACTTC.

This clonotype has only a few counts. The rearrangement links TRBV4-2 to TRBJ1-5; TRBD1 might be the D (5 bases). This CDR3 spans 15 amino acids. Trimming shortened V by 0 bases and J by 3 bases, and 9 bases separated the two germline ends. The germline CDR1 and CDR2 sequences are LGHNA and YNFKEQ. The CDR3 DNA is TGTGCCAGCAGCCAAGATTTAGGGACCAATCAGCCCCAGCATTTT. Translated: CASSQDLGTNQPQHF.

This clonotype appeared many times. V and J are TRBV7-2 and TRBJ2-5; 7 bases match TRBD1. The junction had 15 bases not matched to a gene; V was cut back by 4 bases and J by 1 base. Germline V CDR1 and CDR2: SGHTA, FQGNSA. The CDR3 runs 18 residues. The CDR3 DNA is TGTGCCAGCAGCTCGGACGGCACAGGGGTGGGCTTCCAAGAGACCCAGTACTTC. Residues: CASSSDGTGVGFQETQYF.

This clonotype was seen many times. The V gene is TRBV24-1, the J gene TRBJ2-2; D gene unclear. The V gene lost 4 bases and the J gene lost 7 bases, with 9 bases spanning the gap. The CDR3 covers 13 residues. CDR1 and CDR2 from the germline V gene are KGHDR and SFDVKD. CDR3 in DNA: TGTGCCACCAGTGAAACGGTCCGCGGGGAGCTGTTTTTT. Amino acids: CATSETVRGELFF.